These T cell receptor beta chains were read from a single sample in a study of cytomegalovirus exposure and HLA in healthy donors. TCRdb's copy holds only in-frame clones and misses some; the assay was immunoSEQ multiplex PCR. The repertoire holds under 140,000 clones, with over 85% as singletons. The specimen sequenced was PBMCs. The receptors were gathered from a woman younger than 30 in good health and CMV-seronegative. The CDR3 runs from the conserved cysteine through the conserved F or W. The D gene is left open where the match is weak. Part of the rows lack a size; the others show once, few, many or a class for expanded clones.

v_call	d_call	j_call	clone_size	cdr3_nt	cdr3_aa
TRBV21-1	.	TRBJ2-5	.	TGTGCCAGCAGCAAAGCGGTCGGACAGGGGTGCGGAGAGACCCAGTACTTC	CASSKAVGQGCGETQYF
TRBV7-9	.	TRBJ2-7	.	TGTGCCAGCAGCCAAAACAGCCCTTTTTACGAGCAGTACTTC	CASSQNSPFYEQYF
TRBV19	.	TRBJ1-2	.	TGTGCCAGTAGTGTCACAGACTATGGCTACACCTTC	CASSVTDYGYTF
TRBV4-1	TRBD1	TRBJ1-5	.	TGCGCCAGCAGCCAAGATGGGACAGGGGGCTTGGGACAGCCCCAGCATTTT	CASSQDGTGGLGQPQHF
TRBV6-5	.	TRBJ2-7	.	TGTGCCAGCACTCCCTCGGCCAGGGGAGAAGAGCAGTACTTC	CASTPSARGEEQYF
TRBV6-1	.	TRBJ2-1	.	TGTGCCATCCACAGGGAATCCTACAATGAGCAGTTCTTC	CAIHRESYNEQFF
TRBV27	.	TRBJ2-5	.	TGTGCCAGCTTTGACAAGAGGGGGTCCGGGACCCAGTACTTC	CASFDKRGSGTQYF
TRBV5-6	.	TRBJ1-1	.	TGTGCCAGCAGCTTTGTCGTAATAGACACTGAAGCTTTCTTT	CASSFVVIDTEAFF
TRBV30	TRBD1	TRBJ2-2	.	TGTGCCTGGAGTCACGGGACAGTCACCGGGGAGCTGTTTTTT	CAWSHGTVTGELFF
TRBV28	TRBD1	TRBJ1-2	.	TGTGCCAGCAGTATAGGGGACAGGGGCTATGGCTACACCTTC	CASSIGDRGYGYTF
TRBV29-1	.	TRBJ2-7	.	TGCAGCGTTGAGTTCTTACAGGGAGAAAGAGAGCAGTACTTC	CSVEFLQGEREQYF
TRBV9	TRBD1	TRBJ1-6	.	TGTGCCAGCAGCCAAGGACAGGGGGCCGGGCCACCCCTCCACTTT	CASSQGQGAGPPLHF
TRBV28	.	TRBJ1-6	.	TGTGCCAGCAGTTTCACGGGAAACACGGAAAATTCACCCCTCCACTTT	CASSFTGNTENSPLHF
TRBV9	.	TRBJ1-2	.	TGTGCCAGCAGCGTAGTTCGGGGACTGACTAACTATGGCTACACCTTC	CASSVVRGLTNYGYTF
TRBV5-1	.	TRBJ2-7	.	TGCGCCAGCAGCCGCCAACCAGATGCGACAGCCTACGAGCAGTACTTC	CASSRQPDATAYEQYF
TRBV7-2	TRBD1	TRBJ1-4	.	TGTGCCAGCAGCACCCAGGGACAGGCAACTAATGAAAAACTGTTTTTT	CASSTQGQATNEKLFF
TRBV30	TRBD2	TRBJ2-7	.	TGTGCCTGGAGTGTATTAAGACGGGGAGGGGTTCACTACGAGCAGTACTTC	CAWSVLRRGGVHYEQYF
TRBV30	.	TRBJ1-1	few	TGTGCCTGGAGGTTAATGAACACTGAAGCTTTCTTT	CAWRLMNTEAFF
TRBV30	TRBD1	TRBJ1-1	once	TGTGCCTGCCCCCGGGACAGACGTAACACTGAAGCTTTCTTT	CACPRDRRNTEAFF
TRBV5-6	.	TRBJ2-2	.	TGTGCCAGCAGCTTCAGCGCCGGGGAGCTGTTTTTT	CASSFSAGELFF
TRBV7-8	TRBD1	TRBJ2-6	.	TGTGCCAGCAGCCGAAATCGAATGACAGGGCTCTCTGGGGCCAACGTCCTGACTTTC	CASSRNRMTGLSGANVLTF
TRBV28	TRBD1	TRBJ1-3	.	TGTGCCAGCAGTCCTCAGACAGGGTCAACTGGAAACACCATATATTTT	CASSPQTGSTGNTIYF
TRBV23-1	.	TRBJ2-7	.	TGCGCCAGCAGTCAAGGGGACTCTGGTGAATACTACGAGCAGTACTTC	CASSQGDSGEYYEQYF
TRBV11-2	.	TRBJ1-1	.	TGTGCCAGCAGTCGGACTCAGAACACTGAAGCTTTCTTT	CASSRTQNTEAFF
TRBV4-1	.	TRBJ1-1	.	TGCGCCAGCAGCCTCTCACGGAGGGGTGTGGGGACTGAAGCTTTCTTT	CASSLSRRGVGTEAFF
TRBV5-6	TRBD1	TRBJ1-1	.	TGTGCCAGCAGCCCGGGACAGACAGAGCACACTGAAGCTTTCTTT	CASSPGQTEHTEAFF
TRBV6-5	.	TRBJ1-1	once	TGTGCCAGCAAGGACAGTTTGAACACTGAAGCTTTCTTT	CASKDSLNTEAFF
TRBV6-5	TRBD2	TRBJ2-3	.	TGTGCCATCGGGACTAGCGGGACAGATACGCAGTATTTT	CAIGTSGTDTQYF
TRBV2	TRBD1	TRBJ1-6	.	TGTGCCAGCCGGGACAGGAGCTCCTATAATTCACCCCTCCACTTT	CASRDRSSYNSPLHF